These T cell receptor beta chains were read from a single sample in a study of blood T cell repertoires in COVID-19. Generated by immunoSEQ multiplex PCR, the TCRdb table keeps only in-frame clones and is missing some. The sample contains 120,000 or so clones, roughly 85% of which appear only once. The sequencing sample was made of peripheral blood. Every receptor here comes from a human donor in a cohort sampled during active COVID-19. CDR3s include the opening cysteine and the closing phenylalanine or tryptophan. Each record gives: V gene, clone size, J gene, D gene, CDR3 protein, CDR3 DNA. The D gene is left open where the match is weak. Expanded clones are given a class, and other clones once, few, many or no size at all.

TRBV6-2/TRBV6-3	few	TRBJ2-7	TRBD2	CASSPLDSLSGAFSYEQYF	TGTGCCAGCAGTCCATTGGACTCCCTTAGCGGGGCGTTCTCCTACGAGCAGTACTTC
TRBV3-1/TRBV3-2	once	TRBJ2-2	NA	CASSPRANTGELFF	TGTGCCAGCAGCCCAAGAGCGAACACCGGGGAGCTGTTTTTT
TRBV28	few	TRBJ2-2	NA	CAWSRANTGELFF	TGTGCCTGGTCCCGGGCGAACACCGGGGAGCTGTTTTTT
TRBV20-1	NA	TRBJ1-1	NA	CSASRQGITEAFF	TGCAGTGCCAGTCGGCAGGGGATAACTGAAGCTTTCTTT
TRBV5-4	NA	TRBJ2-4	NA	CASSLGGQGGNIQYF	TGTGCCAGCAGCTTGGGAGGACAGGGAGGGAACATTCAGTACTTC
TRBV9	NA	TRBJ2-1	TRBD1	CASSVQQGGRADEQFF	TGTGCCAGCAGCGTCCAACAGGGGGGTCGAGCCGATGAGCAGTTCTTC
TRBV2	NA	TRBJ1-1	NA	CASSPRGGGGTEAFF	TGTGCCAGCAGCCCACGGGGGGGTGGTGGCACTGAAGCTTTCTTT
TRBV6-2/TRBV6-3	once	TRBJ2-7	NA	CASSDNYEQYF	TGTGCCAGCAGTGACAATTACGAGCAGTACTTC
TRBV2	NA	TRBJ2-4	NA	CASKPENIQYF	TGTGCCAGCAAACCTGAGAACATTCAGTACTTC
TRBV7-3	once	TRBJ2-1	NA	CASSLTSGLEQFF	TGTGCCAGCAGCTTAACCTCTGGCTTAGAGCAGTTCTTC
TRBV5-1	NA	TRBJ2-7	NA	CASSLSSSSYEQYF	TGCGCCAGCAGCTTGTCCTCGAGCTCCTACGAGCAGTACTTC
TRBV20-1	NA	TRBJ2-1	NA	CSAYLNEQFF	TGCAGTGCCTACCTGAATGAGCAGTTCTTC
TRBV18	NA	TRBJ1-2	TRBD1	CASSPGTGGSYGYTF	TGTGCCAGCTCACCCGGGACAGGGGGTAGCTATGGCTACACCTTC
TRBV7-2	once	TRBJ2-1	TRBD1	CASSPMGDRGTEQFF	TGTGCCAGCAGCCCGATGGGGGACAGGGGCACTGAGCAGTTCTTC
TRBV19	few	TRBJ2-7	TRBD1	CASSIGQGNSYEQYF	TGTGCCAGTAGTATTGGACAGGGCAACTCCTACGAGCAGTACTTC
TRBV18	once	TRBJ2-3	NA	CASSPSTASTDTQYF	TGTGCCAGCTCACCTTCGACAGCTAGCACAGATACGCAGTATTTT
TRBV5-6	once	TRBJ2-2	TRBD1	CASSFSWDRSNTGELFF	TGTGCCAGCAGCTTCTCATGGGACAGATCGAACACCGGGGAGCTGTTTTTT
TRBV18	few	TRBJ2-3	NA	CASSPPEGDTQYF	TGTGCCAGCTCACCACCGGAGGGAGATACGCAGTATTTT
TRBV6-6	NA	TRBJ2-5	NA	CASSYRETQYF	TGTGCCAGCAGTTACCGGGAGACCCAGTACTTC
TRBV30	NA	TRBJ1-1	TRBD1	CAWDRGLGEAFF	TGTGCCTGGGACAGGGGGTTAGGTGAAGCTTTCTTT
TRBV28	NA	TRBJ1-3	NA	CASSPPFRPSSGNTIYF	TGTGCCAGCAGTCCGCCCTTCCGTCCTAGCTCTGGAAACACCATATATTTT
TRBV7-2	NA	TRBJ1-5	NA	CASSLLAGSQPQHF	TGTGCCAGCAGCTTACTGGCGGGGAGTCAGCCCCAGCATTTT
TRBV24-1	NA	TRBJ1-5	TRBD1	CATSGTGGDMPQHF	TGTGCCACCAGTGGGACAGGGGGAGATATGCCCCAGCATTTT
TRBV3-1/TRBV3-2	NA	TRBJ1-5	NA	CASSQDLGDQPQHF	TGTGCCAGCAGCCAAGACTTAGGGGATCAGCCCCAGCATTTT
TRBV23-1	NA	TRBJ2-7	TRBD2	CASSHGRDSYEQYF	TGCGCCAGCAGTCATGGGAGGGACTCCTACGAGCAGTACTTC
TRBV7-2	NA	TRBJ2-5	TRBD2	CASSRGGAEETQYF	TGTGCCAGCAGCCGGGGGGGGGCAGAGGAGACCCAGTACTTC
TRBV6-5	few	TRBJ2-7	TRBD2	CASRTSGTSVYEQYF	TGTGCCAGCAGAACATCCGGGACTAGCGTCTACGAGCAGTACTTC
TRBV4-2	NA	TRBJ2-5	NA	CASSQAVPRGGETQYF	TGTGCCAGCAGCCAAGCTGTCCCCAGGGGTGGGGAGACCCAGTACTTC
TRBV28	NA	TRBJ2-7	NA	CASSLTYSYEQYF	TGTGCCAGCAGTTTAACCTACTCCTACGAGCAGTACTTC
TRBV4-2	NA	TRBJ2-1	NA	CASSQDQGGGRSYNEQFF	TGTGCCAGCAGCCAAGATCAAGGGGGGGGGCGCTCCTACAATGAGCAGTTCTTC
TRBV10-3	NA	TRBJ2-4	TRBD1	CAISERTGKNIQYF	TGTGCCATCAGTGAGAGGACAGGGAAAAACATTCAGTACTTC
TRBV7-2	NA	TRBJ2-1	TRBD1	CASTTGTGNLNEQFF	TGTGCCAGCACGACCGGGACAGGGAATTTGAATGAGCAGTTCTTC
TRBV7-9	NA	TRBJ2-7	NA	CASSLVGSGRSYEQYF	TGTGCCAGCAGCTTAGTGGGGTCAGGGAGGTCCTACGAGCAGTACTTC
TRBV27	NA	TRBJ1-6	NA	CASSPRRTGSYNSPLHF	TGTGCCAGCAGTCCTAGGAGGACGGGGTCCTATAATTCACCCCTCCACTTT
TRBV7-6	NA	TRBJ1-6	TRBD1	CASRQNRGPNRSPLHF	TGTGCCAGCAGACAAAACAGGGGGCCCAATCGGTCACCCCTCCACTTT
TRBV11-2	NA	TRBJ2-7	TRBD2	CASSRSGVTYEQYF	TGTGCCAGCAGCCGTAGCGGGGTGACCTACGAGCAGTACTTC
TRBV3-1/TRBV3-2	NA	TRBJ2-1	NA	CASSQQGPLHNEQFF	TGTGCCAGCAGCCAACAGGGCCCCCTCCACAATGAGCAGTTCTTC
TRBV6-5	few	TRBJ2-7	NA	CASRYGGRGTYEQYF	TGTGCCAGCAGGTACGGGGGCAGGGGAACCTACGAGCAGTACTTC
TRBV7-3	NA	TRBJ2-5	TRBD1	CASSPTGAQETQYF	TGTGCCAGCAGCCCAACAGGGGCTCAAGAGACCCAGTACTTC
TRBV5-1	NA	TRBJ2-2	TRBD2	CASLAGDLNTGELFF	TGCGCCAGCCTAGCGGGGGACCTTAACACCGGGGAGCTGTTTTTT
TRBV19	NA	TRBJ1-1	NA	CASSSILKTRSTEAFF	TGTGCCAGTAGTTCCATACTAAAGACCCGGAGTACTGAAGCTTTCTTT
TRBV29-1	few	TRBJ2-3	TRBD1	CSESGQGAGSTDTQYF	TGCAGCGAATCGGGACAGGGGGCGGGAAGCACAGATACGCAGTATTTT
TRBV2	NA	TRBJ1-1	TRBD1	CASRKQGDGTLRTEAFF	TGTGCCAGCAGGAAACAGGGGGACGGGACCTTAAGAACTGAAGCTTTCTTT
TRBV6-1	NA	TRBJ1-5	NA	CASSEGNRVQPQHF	TGTGCCAGCAGTGAAGGGAACAGGGTACAGCCCCAGCATTTT
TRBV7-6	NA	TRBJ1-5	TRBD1	CASSSFPGGGQPQHF	TGTGCCAGCAGTTCTTTTCCAGGGGGTGGTCAGCCCCAGCATTTT
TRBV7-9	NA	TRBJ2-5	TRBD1	CASSPGAGGDETQYF	TGTGCCAGCAGCCCAGGGGCAGGGGGCGATGAGACCCAGTACTTC
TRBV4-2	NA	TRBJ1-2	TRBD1	CASSQVQTGGYGYTF	TGTGCCAGCAGCCAAGTTCAGACAGGGGGTTATGGCTACACCTTC
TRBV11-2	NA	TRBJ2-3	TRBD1	CASSLVGTGGTDTQYF	TGTGCCAGCAGCTTAGTAGGGACAGGGGGGACAGATACGCAGTATTTT
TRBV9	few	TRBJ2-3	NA	CASSVDRATDTQYF	TGTGCCAGCAGCGTAGACAGGGCCACAGATACGCAGTATTTT
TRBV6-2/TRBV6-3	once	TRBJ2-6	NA	CASSYSRTTGANVLTF	TGTGCCAGCAGTTACTCGAGGACAACTGGGGCCAACGTCCTGACTTTC
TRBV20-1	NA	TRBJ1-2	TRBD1	CSASQLTGGGYTF	TGCAGTGCTAGTCAATTGACAGGGGGTGGCTACACCTTC
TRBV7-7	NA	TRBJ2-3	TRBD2	CASSSGLAGVNTDTQYF	TGTGCTAGCAGCTCGGGACTAGCGGGGGTGAACACAGATACGCAGTATTTT
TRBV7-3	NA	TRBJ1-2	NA	CASSPQGSYGYTF	TGTGCCAGCAGCCCGCAGGGCTCCTATGGCTACACCTTC